The 8 T cell receptor beta chains given below trace back to one sample, sequenced in a study of technical replicates of blood from a handful of donors. Sequencing used immunoSEQ multiplex PCR; TCRdb keeps in-frame clones, though not all of them. This table has 60,000 to 80,000 clones, roughly 86% appearing once. Sequences were obtained from PBMCs. The receptors originated from a human donor in good health. Some clones in this sample may be carry-over from other donors' samples.

The chain employs TRBV5-3 and TRBJ2-5, with a weak D call TRBD1 (6 bases). TRBV5-3 is classed as an ORF, of uncertain function. This CDR3 spans 14 amino acids. Trimming removed 1 base from V and 7 bases from J, with 14 bases in between. CDR3 residues: CARSLRGIRGTQYF. DNA of the CDR3: TGTGCCAGAAGCTTGAGGGGGATAAGGGGGACCCAGTACTTC.

The V gene is TRBV11-2, the J gene TRBJ1-6, with a possible D match to TRBD1 (6 bases). CDR3 size: 14 residues. V lost 8 bases, J lost 9 bases, and 17 bases lay in between. Germline lookup yields CDR1 SGHAT and CDR2 FQNNGV. For the CDR3, the DNA is TGTGCCAGCTGTTCCTCACAGGGTACTTCACCCCTCCACTTT. Translation: CASCSSQGTSPLHF.

The chain recombines TRBV4-1 with TRBJ2-7, with 10 bases identical to TRBD2. CDR3 length: 14 amino acids. Germline-derived CDR1 and CDR2 are MGHRA and YSYEKL. V lost 4 bases to trimming and J lost 4 bases; unmatched junction nucleotides: 4. The CDR3 DNA reads as TGCGCCAGCAGCCCCCCGGGACTAGCGTACGAGCAGTACTTC. Its translation is CASSPPGLAYEQYF.

This clone was detected only once. The chain recombines TRBV5-1 with TRBJ2-5, with 8 positions matching TRBD1. CDR1 is SGHRS, CDR2 YFSETQ, per germline. The CDR3 is 14 residues long. V was pared by 5 bases and J by 7 bases, with 10 bases of the junction left unmatched. In DNA, the CDR3 is TGCGCCAGCAGATTCTCAGGGGGCGACGGGACCCAGTACTTC. Protein: CASRFSGGDGTQYF.

This chain links TRBV6-6 with TRBJ2-1; 11 bases are shared with TRBD2. Trimming at V came to 7 bases and at J to 6 bases, leaving 8 bases not matched to a gene. The CDR3 contains 15 residues. From germline, CDR1 is MNHNY and CDR2 SVGAGI (reference sequence). As DNA, the CDR3 is TGTGCCAGCATCTCAATAGGGACTAGCGGCAATGAGCAGTTCTTC. It yields the protein CASISIGTSGNEQFF.

The rearrangement links TRBV4-3 to TRBJ1-2; TRBD1 matches at 9 bases. V shed 4 bases, J shed 2 bases, and the junction held 5 bases outside the gene matches. Germline V gives CDR1 LGHNA, CDR2 YSLEER. The CDR3 consists of 15 residues. CDR3 sequence (DNA): TGCGCCAGCAGCCCGGGACAGGGTTACAACTATGGCTACACCTTC. It codes for CASSPGQGYNYGYTF.

This clone was counted between two and nine times. The chain is built from TRBV6-5 and TRBJ2-1, with 9 bases identical to TRBD2. Germline trimming cut 0 bases from V and 9 bases from J; bases unmatched to any gene: 3. CDR1 is MNHEY and CDR2 is SVGAGI in the germline V gene. CDR3 length: 14 amino acids. The CDR3 here is CASSYSLAGSEQFF. CDR3 DNA sequence: TGTGCCAGCAGTTACTCCCTAGCGGGGAGTGAGCAGTTCTTC.

The chain's CDR3 is CATSRRGTGGPRTQYF. The DNA for the CDR3 is TGTGCCACCTCCCGGAGGGGGACGGGAGGGCCCCGGACCCAGTACTTC. The chain has TRBV7-2 and TRBJ2-5, with 8 positions matching TRBD2. Germline CDR1 and CDR2: SGHTA and FQGNSA. J lost 7 bases, V lost 10 bases, and 20 bases had no gene match. The length of the CDR3 is 16 residues.